Listed below are T cell receptor beta chains from one sample, sequenced in a study of blood T cell repertoires in COVID-19. Clones were sequenced by immunoSEQ multiplex PCR, and TCRdb holds only the in-frame ones, with some missing. The table lists tens of thousands of clones, more than 85% of them singletons, with approximately 4.8% in the top ten. Sample: peripheral blood. The source of these receptors is a woman aged 55-69 years with active COVID-19. Each CDR3 is given with its conserved first and last residue. D genes are given only for firm matches. Clone size, where shown, is once, few, many, or a class for clones that have expanded.

>-|TRBV6-5|TRBD1|TRBJ2-7
CASRNDRAGEQYF
TGTGCCAGCAGGAATGACAGGGCGGGCGAGCAGTACTTC
>-|TRBV5-1|TRBD2|TRBJ2-3
CASSLAGGLDTQYF
TGCGCCAGCAGCTTGGCGGGAGGGTTGGATACGCAGTATTTT
>once|TRBV5-6|TRBD1|TRBJ1-2
CASRRTGGAVGYTF
TGTGCCAGCAGGCGGACAGGGGGCGCGGTGGGCTACACCTTC
>-|TRBV30|TRBD1|TRBJ2-4
CAWSVDRQNIQYF
TGTGCCTGGAGTGTGGACAGGCAAAACATTCAGTACTTC
>-|TRBV6-2/TRBV6-3|-|TRBJ1-6
CASSYSWASPLHF
TGTGCCAGCAGTTACTCGTGGGCCTCACCCCTCCACTTT
>-|TRBV29-1|TRBD1|TRBJ1-1
CSVDSGTGGYTEAFF
TGCAGCGTTGATTCCGGGACAGGGGGATATACTGAAGCTTTCTTT
>once|TRBV5-6|TRBD2|TRBJ2-2
CASSGEGPTSTGELFF
TGTGCCAGCAGCGGGGAGGGGCCTACCTCCACCGGGGAGCTGTTTTTT
>-|TRBV4-2|TRBD2|TRBJ2-3
CASSQEVWRLAGASTDTQYF
TGTGCCAGCAGCCAAGAGGTTTGGAGACTAGCGGGGGCTAGCACAGATACGCAGTATTTT
>-|TRBV11-2|-|TRBJ2-3
CASSSTLKGLSTDTQYF
TGTGCCAGCAGCTCGACCCTTAAGGGACTTAGCACAGATACGCAGTATTTT
>-|TRBV2|TRBD2|TRBJ2-3
CASSVTGGTDTQYF
TGTGCCAGCAGTGTTACGGGAGGGACAGATACGCAGTATTTT
>few|TRBV5-1|-|TRBJ1-4
CASSIRAGDEKLFF
TGCGCCAGCAGCATCAGGGCGGGGGATGAAAAACTGTTTTTT
>once|TRBV25-1|-|TRBJ2-1
CASSVIQGYNEQFF
TGTGCCAGCAGTGTAATACAGGGCTACAATGAGCAGTTCTTC
>once|TRBV5-6|-|TRBJ2-3
CASSLGTTALDTQYF
TGTGCCAGCAGCTTGGGGACTACAGCATTAGATACGCAGTATTTT
>-|TRBV28|-|TRBJ2-7
CASSLKLLTGEYEQYF
TGTGCCAGCAGTTTAAAGCTTCTGACAGGAGAATACGAGCAGTACTTC
>-|TRBV5-5|TRBD2|TRBJ2-7
CASSLVVSGRDEQYF
TGTGCCAGCAGCTTGGTTGTTAGCGGGAGAGACGAGCAGTACTTC
>-|TRBV2|TRBD2|TRBJ2-3
CASSEGTRVADTQYF
TGTGCCAGCAGTGAAGGGACTAGAGTGGCAGATACGCAGTATTTT
>-|TRBV16|-|TRBJ2-1
CASSLISSHEQFF
TGTGCCAGCAGCCTTATTAGCTCCCATGAGCAGTTCTTC
>-|TRBV5-4|TRBD1|TRBJ2-5
CASRTGTVSQETQYF
TGTGCCAGCCGAACCGGGACAGTGAGCCAAGAGACCCAGTACTTC
>-|TRBV7-8|-|TRBJ1-6
CASSPVRQRNSPLHF
TGTGCCAGCAGCCCCGTCAGACAAAGGAATTCACCCCTCCACTTT
>-|TRBV20-1|-|TRBJ2-1
CSASRAGGPNEQFF
TGCAGTGCTAGTAGGGCGGGCGGCCCCAATGAGCAGTTCTTC
>-|TRBV9|-|TRBJ1-2
CASSRPPGYTF
TGTGCCAGCAGCCGTCCTCCCGGCTACACCTTC
>-|TRBV9|TRBD2|TRBJ2-3
CASAEGLAISTDTQYF
TGTGCCAGCGCTGAGGGACTAGCTATAAGCACAGATACGCAGTATTTT
>-|TRBV6-1|TRBD1|TRBJ1-2
CASSEVGTGGNYGYTF
TGTGCCAGCAGTGAAGTCGGGACAGGGGGGAACTATGGCTACACCTTC
>-|TRBV18|-|TRBJ1-5
CASSPGGGVTDQPQHF
TGTGCCAGCTCACCAGGGGGAGGGGTTACGGATCAGCCCCAGCATTTT
>-|TRBV28|-|TRBJ1-5
CASAWGGMIQPQHF
TGTGCCAGCGCCTGGGGGGGGATGATCCAGCCCCAGCATTTT
>-|TRBV7-8|-|TRBJ1-6
CASSLETGFYNSPLHF
TGTGCCAGCAGCTTAGAAACAGGGTTCTATAATTCACCCCTCCACTTT
>-|TRBV5-1|TRBD1|TRBJ2-1
CASSSGQVNNEQFF
TGCGCCAGCAGCTCCGGACAGGTCAACAATGAGCAGTTCTTC
>-|TRBV5-1|-|TRBJ2-5
CASSRPGLEGETQYF
TGCGCCAGCAGCCGCCCCGGCCTCGAGGGAGAGACCCAGTACTTC
>few|TRBV30|-|TRBJ1-6
CAWRARDNSPLHF
TGTGCCTGGAGAGCCAGGGATAATTCACCCCTCCACTTT
>once|TRBV7-2|TRBD2|TRBJ2-5
CASTQGGEGQETQYF
TGTGCCAGCACTCAAGGAGGGGAGGGCCAGGAGACCCAGTACTTC
>-|TRBV19|-|TRBJ1-2
CASTPGLSGRVTF
TGTGCCAGTACCCCGGGACTCTCTGGACGTGTCACCTTC
>once|TRBV19|TRBD1|TRBJ2-7
CASSTRRTGTGSYEQYF
TGTGCCAGTAGTACCAGACGGACAGGGACAGGCTCCTACGAGCAGTACTTC
>-|TRBV3-1/TRBV3-2|-|TRBJ1-5
CASSLDSHNQPQHF
TGTGCCAGCAGCCTGGACAGCCACAATCAGCCCCAGCATTTT
>-|TRBV28|-|TRBJ2-2
CASSLKSYREWTGELFF
TGTGCCAGCAGTTTAAAGTCTTATCGGGAGTGGACCGGGGAGCTGTTTTTT
>-|TRBV5-1|TRBD2|TRBJ2-3
CASNAGLARYTDTQYF
TGCGCCAGTAACGCGGGACTAGCAAGGTACACAGATACGCAGTATTTT
>-|TRBV28|TRBD1|TRBJ1-2
CASRVGTGDVMDYGYTF
TGTGCCAGCAGGGTCGGGACAGGGGATGTCATGGACTATGGCTACACCTTC
>-|TRBV2|TRBD1|TRBJ2-7
CASRRGQATYEQYF
TGTGCCAGCAGGAGGGGACAGGCTACCTACGAGCAGTACTTC